This T cell receptor beta chain was obtained from a study of T cell responses to AZD1222 COVID-19 vaccine. Only in-frame clones appear in the TCRdb table, and some are missing; sequencing was by immunoSEQ multiplex PCR. This repertoire shows 170,000 or so clones, roughly 88% found once; its top ten account for around 10%. The germline gives CDR1 SNHLY, CDR2 FYNNEI. Germline trimming cut 6 bases from V and 2 bases from J; bases unmatched to any gene: 10. This CDR3 is 16 amino acids long. This chain joins TRBV2 and TRBJ1-3, with 7 bases lining up with TRBD1. This clonotype was obtained from an adult who received the AZD1222 COVID-19 vaccine. The sample consisted of peripheral blood, taken 28 days after the second AZD1222 dose. The CDR3 region is CASRSDRQITGNTIYF. CDR3 coding DNA: TGTGCCAGCAGGTCGGACAGGCAGATAACTGGAAACACCATATATTTT.